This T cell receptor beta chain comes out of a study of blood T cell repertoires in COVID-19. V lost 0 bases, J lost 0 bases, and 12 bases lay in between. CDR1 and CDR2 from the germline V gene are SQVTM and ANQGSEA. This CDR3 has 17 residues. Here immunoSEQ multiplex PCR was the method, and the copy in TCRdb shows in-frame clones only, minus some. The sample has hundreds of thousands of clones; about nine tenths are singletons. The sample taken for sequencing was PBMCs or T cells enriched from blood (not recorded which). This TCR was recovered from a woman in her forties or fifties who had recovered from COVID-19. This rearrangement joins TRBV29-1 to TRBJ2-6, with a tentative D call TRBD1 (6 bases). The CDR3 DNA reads TGCAGCGTTGAAGAAACAGGGTGGAGCTCTGGGGCCAACGTCCTGACTTTC. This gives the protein CSVEETGWSSGANVLTF.